This TCR beta chain was sequenced for a study of T cell responses to AZD1222 COVID-19 vaccine. Data came from immunoSEQ multiplex PCR; TCRdb stores just in-frame clones and leaves some out. The table has around 160,000 clones, 88% seen once. The CDR3 totals 12 residues. Germline CDR1 and CDR2: MNHEY and SMNVEV (reference sequence). Between the trimmed V and J ends, which lost 9 bases and 6 bases, there was a span of 12 bases. This clone is a singleton in its sample. As yet, its antigen is unknown. Study results and limitations: Donors skewed white British and female; clonal diversity was possibly underestimated. Researchers took repertoire samples only after the peak T cell response had come. Only a handful of individuals given AZD1222 were seropositive at baseline.

The rearrangement links TRBV27 to TRBJ1-5, with D possibly matching TRBD1 (5 bases). The sequences come from peripheral blood, collected on day 0 of AZD1222 vaccination. The clonotype was recovered from an adult in good health. CDR3 residues: CASRGAGQPQHF. The CDR3 DNA follows: TGTGCCAGTCGAGGGGCGGGTCAGCCCCAGCATTTT.